The 25 T cell receptor beta chains presented below share a single source sample, sequenced in a study of shared T cell receptors in the human thymus (dated by TCRdb to 2020 to 2022). Receptor amplification or capture employed the immunoSEQ multiplex PCR assay. TCRdb retrieved this table from immuneACCESS and kept in-frame rearrangements only. Not all clones are present; in checked studies, unresolved V genes account for under half, and no reason is known for the remainder. The table for this sample lists under 450,000 clones; approximately 95% of them were counted only once. Approximately 0.018% of the sample rests with the top ten. Sequencing was carried out using thymocytes. The receptors shown here come from a human donor.

The chain carries TRBV6-6 and TRBJ1-1, with D possibly being TRBD1 (6 bases). The germline V gene has CDR1 MNHNY and CDR2 SVGAGI (reference sequence). CDR3 length: 15 residues. The V and J ends lost 0 bases and 5 bases respectively, with 13 bases between them. The CDR3 loop reads CASSYSIRGRTEAFF. The CDR3 DNA sequence: TGTGCCAGCAGTTACTCGATTCGGGGGCGAACTGAAGCTTTCTTT.

This clone was detected only once. The chain is built from TRBV19 and TRBJ1-2, with unresolved D. CDR1 and CDR2 from the germline V gene are LNHDA and SQIVND (reference sequence). Trimming took off 2 bases at V and 4 bases at J, with 8 bases between the two ends. The CDR3 covers 13 residues. This chain's CDR3 is CASSIMELYGYTF. DNA of the CDR3: TGTGCCAGTAGTATAATGGAGCTCTATGGCTACACCTTC. Full variable domain (rest looked up from reference TRBV19 and TRBJ1-2): DGGITQSPKYLFRKEGQNVTLSCEQNLNHDAMYWYRQDPGQGLRLIYYSQIVNDFQKGDIAEGYSVSREKKESFPLTVTSAQKNPTAFYLCASSIMELYGYTFGSGTRLTVV.

This clone was detected only once. CDR3 sequence: CASSFSGSRDEQYF. CDR3 in DNA: TGTGCCAGCAGCTTTAGCGGGAGTAGGGACGAGCAGTACTTC. The chain combines TRBV7-6 with TRBJ2-7; TRBD2 matches at 9 bases. Unmatched junction bases numbered 5, after V lost 3 bases and J lost 5 bases. Germline V CDR1 and CDR2: SGHVS, FNYEAQ. The CDR3 has 14 amino acids.

The chain uses TRBV5-4 and TRBJ1-3, with a weak D call TRBD1 (5 bases). Trimming removed 2 bases at V and 0 bases at J, with 15 bases between. The CDR3 runs to 17 residues. Germline-derived CDR1 and CDR2 are SGHNT and YYREEE (reference sequence). CDR3: CASSFLGVGDSGNTIYF. For the CDR3, the DNA is TGTGCCAGCAGCTTTTTAGGCGTGGGGGACTCTGGAAACACCATATATTTT.

In its sample, this clone was seen once. V usage is TRBV18 and J usage is TRBJ1-4, with 12 bases that match TRBD1. CDR1 and CDR2 from the germline V gene are KGHSH and LQKENI. V dropped 4 bases and J dropped 8; count of bases not matched to a gene: 11. This CDR3 is built from 17 residues. The CDR3 region has the DNA TGTGCCAGCTCACTGGGACAGGGGGCGTTAATCGCCGAAAAACTGTTTTTT. It codes for CASSLGQGALIAEKLFF.

J is TRBJ2-3 and V is TRBV6-5; 8 bases map to TRBD1. There are 16 residues in the CDR3. Trimming at V came to 2 bases and at J to 4 bases, leaving 8 bases not matched to a gene. Germline lookup yields CDR1 MNHEY and CDR2 SVGAGI. For the CDR3, the DNA is TGTGCCAGCAGTTACCTCGGACAGGGTAGCGCAGATACGCAGTATTTT. It is translated as CASSYLGQGSADTQYF.

This rearrangement joins TRBV29-1 to TRBJ2-2; 13 bases agree with TRBD2. Germline trimming cut 8 bases from V and 5 bases from J; bases unmatched to any gene: 5. The CDR3 contains 14 residues. Per the germline V gene, CDR1 is SQVTM and CDR2 is ANQGSEA. The CDR3 DNA reads as TGCAGCATAGGACTAGCGGGAGAGACCGGGGAGCTGTTTTTT. Translated, it gives CSIGLAGETGELFF.

V and J are TRBV30 and TRBJ2-7; TRBD1 matches 10 bases. The CDR3 has 15 residues. J was trimmed by 3 bases and V by 5 bases; bases with no gene match: 10. Per the germline V gene, CDR1 is GTSNPN and CDR2 is SVGIG (reference sequence). Written as DNA, the CDR3 is TGTGCCTGGTATCCTCGGGACAGGGGAGACTACGAGCAGTACTTC. Its protein product is CAWYPRDRGDYEQYF.

The CDR3 nucleotides read TGTGCCAGCAGCACCAATTGGAGCGGGAGGGACCAAGAGACCCAGTACTTC. It yields the protein CASSTNWSGRDQETQYF. The chain couples TRBV7-2 to TRBJ2-5; 10 nucleotides agree with TRBD2. V trimming: 5 bases; J trimming: 0 bases; junction bases outside the gene matches: 9. CDR3 length equals 17 residues. Germline lookup yields CDR1 SGHTA and CDR2 FQGNSA.

The CDR3, as DNA: TGTGCCACCAGCAGAGGTCTCCTGAGCTCCTACGAGCAGTACTTC. This encodes CATSRGLLSSYEQYF. The rearrangement joins TRBV15 to TRBJ2-7; no definite D call. Germline V CDR1 and CDR2: LNHNV, YYDKDF (reference sequence). V was cut by 1 base and J by 0 bases, with 10 bases left in between. The CDR3 consists of 15 residues.

The chain combines TRBV18 with TRBJ2-5; no reliable D call. The CDR3 extends over 10 amino acids. CDR1 and CDR2 (germline): KGHSH, LQKENI. V dropped 4 bases and J dropped 5 bases, with 2 bases sitting between them. The CDR3 is CASSLETQYF. The CDR3 coding sequence is TGTGCCAGCTCACTTGAGACCCAGTACTTC.

The chain uses TRBV11-3 and TRBJ2-7, with 13 nucleotides matching TRBD2. There are 18 residues in the CDR3. The V gene's germline CDR1 is SGHNT and CDR2 YENEEA. J was trimmed by 2 bases and V by 2 bases; bases with no gene match: 9. The CDR3 sequence: CASSLFFETSGRTYEQYF. CDR3 coding DNA: TGTGCCAGCAGCTTATTCTTTGAGACTAGCGGGAGGACCTACGAGCAGTACTTC.

V gene TRBV5-4 combines with J gene TRBJ2-5; weak D call: TRBD1 (6 bases). This CDR3 comprises 13 residues. Germline V gene sequence: CDR1 SGHNT, CDR2 YYREEE (reference sequence). The V gene lost 5 bases and the J gene lost 1 base, with 9 bases spanning the gap. This CDR3 is CASRLQGQETQYF. CDR3 bases: TGTGCCAGCAGACTACAGGGCCAAGAGACCCAGTACTTC.

The chain joins TRBV27 to TRBJ2-3; 7 bases are a match to TRBD2. The CDR3 is 15 residues long. Trimming at V came to 3 bases and at J to 4 bases, leaving 7 bases not matched to a gene. Germline V gene lookup returns CDR1 MNHEY and CDR2 SMNVEV (reference sequence). CDR3 DNA: TGTGCCAGCAGTTTGGGGGAGGGCCTCCCAGATACGCAGTATTTT. The encoded protein is CASSLGEGLPDTQYF.

This CDR3 reads CASSPFGTSNTYEQYF. CDR3 DNA sequence: TGTGCCAGCAGCCCCTTCGGGACGTCAAACACCTACGAGCAGTACTTC. The V and J genes are TRBV9 and TRBJ2-7; D possibly matches TRBD1 or TRBD2 (5 bases each). V was pared by 4 bases and J by 2 bases, with 19 bases between. CDR1 is SGDLS, CDR2 YYNGEE, per germline. The CDR3 is 16 amino acids.

This clone was picked up one time. The chain uses TRBV9 and TRBJ1-2; D remains ambiguous. V shed 3 bases and J shed 4 bases, with 10 bases lying between them. Germline loops: CDR1 SGDLS, CDR2 YYNGEE. The CDR3 length is 13 residues. The CDR3 nucleotides are TGTGCCAGCAGCGCAATGGCGTTCTATGGCTACACCTTC. Its translation: CASSAMAFYGYTF.

V and J are TRBV5-8 and TRBJ2-1, with 13 bases identical to TRBD2. The CDR3 spans 16 residues. V lost 4 bases and J lost 7; bases outside the gene matches: 8. CDR1 is SGHTS, CDR2 YDEGEE, per germline. CDR3 residues: CASSEGTSGIRNEQFF. CDR3 bases: TGTGCCAGCAGCGAGGGGACTAGCGGGATTAGGAATGAGCAGTTCTTC.

This clone occurred a few times. This chain links TRBV27 with TRBJ1-2; D is ambiguous. CDR3 size: 9 residues. Germline lookup yields CDR1 MNHEY and CDR2 SMNVEV (reference sequence). The CDR3 region has the DNA TGTGCAGTTAAGGATGGCTACACCTTC. It is translated as CAVKDGYTF.

Only a few counts were recorded for this clone. The chain combines TRBV5-1 with TRBJ1-1; D is ambiguous. Trimming left V 5 bases short and J 8 bases short, with 10 bases between. Germline CDR1 SGHRS, CDR2 YFSETQ. This CDR3 region has 11 residues. In DNA form, the CDR3 reads TGCGCCAGCAGGAGGGCCGACGAAGCTTTCTTT. Protein product: CASRRADEAFF.

The chain links TRBV4-1 to TRBJ2-6; no clear D. With 2 bases removed from V and 2 bases from J, the gap between germline ends came to 13 bases. Germline V CDR1 and CDR2: MGHRA, YSYEKL. The CDR3 sequence is 17 residues long. The CDR3 DNA is TGCGCCAGCAGCCAATGGTACACCAAACCTGGGGCCAACGTCCTGACTTTC. The encoded protein is CASSQWYTKPGANVLTF.

This chain links TRBV4-1 with TRBJ2-2; possibly TRBD2 for D (6 bases). Germline V lookup: CDR1 MGHRA, CDR2 YSYEKL. The CDR3 covers 17 residues. Deletions cut 2 bases from V and 5 bases from J, with 18 bases between. CDR3 in amino acids: CASSQNPGVAGTGELFF. CDR3 bases: TGCGCCAGCAGCCAAAACCCTGGGGTGGCGGGGACCGGGGAGCTGTTTTTT.

Note on this clone: The junction does not match germline at one end; this may be a read error. V usage is TRBV7-9 and J usage is TRBJ1-2; D gene unclear. CDR1 and CDR2 (germline): SEHNR, FQNEAQ (reference sequence). This CDR3 comprises 13 residues. The CDR3 coding sequence is TGTGCCAGCAGCCCCCAATTCAAAGGATTTCGGGCCTTC. Encoded protein: CASSPQFKGFRAF.

This chain connects TRBV7-9 to TRBJ1-2; 7 nucleotides line up with TRBD1. V shed 5 bases, J shed 1 base, and the junction held 19 bases outside the gene matches. CDR3 size: 19 residues. Germline V gene sequence: CDR1 SEHNR, CDR2 FQNEAQ (reference sequence). The DNA of the CDR3 is TGTGCCAGCAGCCCCCCATCCCCTACAGGGGCAAAATTTAACTATGGCTACACCTTC. Amino acid sequence: CASSPPSPTGAKFNYGYTF.

The chain recombines TRBV20-1 with TRBJ2-5; D uncertain. V gave up 7 bases and J gave up 5 bases, with 11 bases separating them. The germline gives CDR1 DFQATT, CDR2 SNEGSKA (reference sequence). The CDR3 length is 11 residues. The CDR3 protein is CSGGKQETQYF. CDR3 coding DNA: TGCAGTGGGGGAAAGCAGGAGACCCAGTACTTC.

Written as DNA, the CDR3 is TGTGCCAGTAGTAGCGAACGACTAGCGGGAGGGACCGGGGAGCTGTTTTTT. Residues: CASSSERLAGGTGELFF. This rearrangement joins TRBV19 to TRBJ2-2, with 14 bases that match TRBD2. The germline V gene encodes CDR1 LNHDA and CDR2 SQIVND (reference sequence). There are 17 residues in the CDR3. The V gene end was trimmed by 4 bases and the J gene end by 5 bases; junction bases not matched to a gene: 6.